These T cell receptor beta chains were read from a single sample in a study of shared clonotypes between healthy human individuals. Assay: immunoSEQ multiplex PCR; the TCRdb copy retains only in-frame clones and omits some. This sample yields approximately 600,000 clones, of which around 96% are seen a single time; 0.11% belongs to the top ten. Specimen: naive CD8+ T cells sorted from blood. The origin of the receptors is a woman younger than 45 in good health. Each CDR3 is given with its conserved first and last residue. D genes are given only for firm matches. Clone size is given for some rows only: seen once, a few or many times, or a class if the clone is expanded.

NA NA TRBJ2-1 TRBV19 TGTGCCAGTAGTATTTTCGAATCCTCCTACAATGAGCAGTTCTTC CASSIFESSYNEQFF
NA NA TRBJ1-1 TRBV28 TGTGCCAGTCAGGAGGGTGGTACTGAAGCTTTCTTT CASQEGGTEAFF
NA NA TRBJ1-1 TRBV11-2 TGTGCCAGCAGCTTAGTGCGAGGCAGGGAGGGGAACACTGAAGCTTTCTTT CASSLVRGREGNTEAFF
NA TRBD1 TRBJ1-2 TRBV30 TGTGCCTGGAGCCCAGGGGGCCGGTCCTATGGCTACACCTTC CAWSPGGRSYGYTF
NA TRBD2 TRBJ2-1 TRBV30 TGTGCCTGGAGTGTGGGACTAGCGGCCAACAATGAGCAGTTCTTC CAWSVGLAANNEQFF
NA TRBD2 TRBJ2-3 TRBV15 TGTGCCACCAGCAGAGGAATTAGCGGGAGTACAGATACGCAGTATTTT CATSRGISGSTDTQYF
NA TRBD1 TRBJ2-7 TRBV6-5 TGTGCCAGCAGTTACGGGGGACAGTTTCAATACGAGCAGTACTTC CASSYGGQFQYEQYF
NA NA TRBJ2-6 TRBV11-2 TGTGCCAGCAGCCCATTAAAGACTGGGGCCAACGTCCTGACTTTC CASSPLKTGANVLTF
once TRBD2 TRBJ2-7 TRBV28 TGTGCCAGCAGTTTGGGACTAGCGGGTTACGAGCAGTACTTC CASSLGLAGYEQYF
NA NA TRBJ2-6 TRBV27 TGTGCCAGCAGTTCAGACCGGGACTCACTCTCTGGGGCCAACGTCCTGACTTTC CASSSDRDSLSGANVLTF
NA NA TRBJ2-7 TRBV2 TGTGCCAGCAGTGAGATCCCCTACGAGCAGTACTTC CASSEIPYEQYF
NA TRBD1 TRBJ1-6 TRBV7-9 TGTGCCAGCAGGTTGGGACAGGGGATTAATTCACCCCTCCACTTT CASRLGQGINSPLHF
NA NA TRBJ2-7 TRBV12-2 NA CASRLVARGSYEQYF
NA TRBD1 TRBJ1-2 TRBV10-3 TGTGCCATCAGTGCGGAAGGGGGCCCCTATGGCTACACCTTC CAISAEGGPYGYTF
NA NA TRBJ2-7 TRBV5-1 TGCGCCAGCAGCTCCGGGGGCGGGAGAAGGTCCTACGAGCAGTACTTC CASSSGGGRRSYEQYF
once NA TRBJ2-7 TRBV7-9 TGTGCCAGCAGCCCCGGGATGGGGGGGCGCCTATCCTACGAGCAGTACTTC CASSPGMGGRLSYEQYF
NA TRBD2 TRBJ2-1 TRBV27 TGTGCCAGCCGGACTAGCGGGAGTCTCAATGAGCAGTTCTTC CASRTSGSLNEQFF
NA NA TRBJ2-7 TRBV5-1 TGCGCCAGCAGCTTCTTCGACAACCTCTCTGACGAGCAGTACTTC CASSFFDNLSDEQYF
once NA TRBJ2-7 TRBV7-7 TGTGCCAGCAGTCAAACACGGGGTGGCGAGCAGTACTTC CASSQTRGGEQYF
once TRBD2 TRBJ2-7 TRBV14 TGTGCCAGCAGCCACAGGCCTAGCGGGAGGTCTCCCGGAGAGCAGTACTTC CASSHRPSGRSPGEQYF
NA NA TRBJ1-1 TRBV27 TGTGCCAGCAGTGGTTGGGGTGAAGCTTTCTTT CASSGWGEAFF
NA TRBD2 TRBJ2-7 TRBV9 TGTGCCAGCAGCGACGGGACTAGCGGGAGTAGAGTTAGCTCCTACGAGCAGTACTTC CASSDGTSGSRVSSYEQYF
NA TRBD1 TRBJ1-1 TRBV7-8 TGTGCCAGCAGCAGGACAGGAGACACTGAAGCTTTCTTT CASSRTGDTEAFF
once NA TRBJ1-5 TRBV16 TGTGCCAGCAGCCAATCCGACGGAGCCAATCAGCCCCAGCATTTT CASSQSDGANQPQHF
NA TRBD1 TRBJ2-1 TRBV27 TGTGCCAGCAGTTTGGGGGACAGCTACAATGAGCAGTTCTTC CASSLGDSYNEQFF
NA NA TRBJ2-1 TRBV6-6 TGTGCCAGCAGTTCCGGGACCTACAATGAGCAGTTCTTC CASSSGTYNEQFF
NA NA TRBJ1-2 TRBV27 TGTGCCACTCACGGTATGGAGAGGGGCGGTAACTATGGCTACACCTTC CATHGMERGGNYGYTF
once TRBD1 TRBJ2-1 TRBV10-3 TGTGCCATCAGTGTTCCTTCAGGGGGCGCATCAGGGGCCTACAATGAGCAGTTCTTC CAISVPSGGASGAYNEQFF
NA NA TRBJ2-5 TRBV4-1 TGCGCCAGCAGCCAAGGCGTGCCCCAAGAGACCCAGTACTTC CASSQGVPQETQYF
NA NA TRBJ2-5 TRBV5-3 TGTGCCAGGCGACAGATCTCGCAAGAGACCCAGTACTTC CARRQISQETQYF
NA NA TRBJ2-7 TRBV6-1 TGTGCCAGCAGTGAATTTCAGGACGGATACTACGAGCAGTACTTC CASSEFQDGYYEQYF
NA NA TRBJ2-2 TRBV5-6 TGTGCCAGCAGCCTTCTCGGGGAGCTGTTTTTT CASSLLGELFF
NA NA TRBJ2-7 TRBV6-5 TGTGCCAGCAGTCGACTGACTAGGATCTACGAGCAGTACTTC CASSRLTRIYEQYF
NA NA TRBJ2-7 TRBV9 TGTGCCAGCAGCGAGGGCGACAGCTCCTACGAGCAGTACTTC CASSEGDSSYEQYF
NA NA TRBJ1-1 TRBV19 TGTGCCAGCGAGGACAACACTGAAGCTTTCTTT CASEDNTEAFF
NA TRBD2 TRBJ2-3 TRBV27 TGTGCCAGCACTCTGACTAGCGGGAGCACAGATACGCAGTATTTT CASTLTSGSTDTQYF
NA TRBD1 TRBJ2-7 TRBV6-8 TGTGCCAGCAGTTACGAGGACAGGCCCTACGAGCAGTACTTC CASSYEDRPYEQYF
NA NA TRBJ2-7 TRBV30 TGTGCCTGGAGTGTGGCCCAGAACTACGAGCAGTACTTC CAWSVAQNYEQYF
NA NA TRBJ2-2 TRBV7-8 TGTGCCAGCAGCTTAGCGAGGACTACGAACACCGGGGAGCTGTTTTTT CASSLARTTNTGELFF
NA TRBD2 TRBJ2-7 TRBV15 TGTGCCACTTCTAGCGGGAGATTTTACGAGCAGTACTTC CATSSGRFYEQYF
NA NA TRBJ2-7 TRBV29-1 TGCAGCGTTGAATATGCCATGGACTCGACCTACGAGCAGTACTTC CSVEYAMDSTYEQYF
NA NA TRBJ2-3 TRBV4-1 TGCGCCAGCAGCCAAAGCGGGTTGATAGATACGCAGTATTTT CASSQSGLIDTQYF
NA NA TRBJ2-7 TRBV19 TGTGCCAGTAGTATCGGCAGGGCCTCCTACGAGCAGTACTTC CASSIGRASYEQYF
NA TRBD1 TRBJ2-7 TRBV15 TGTGCCACCGGGGACAGGGGCTCCTACGAGCAGTACTTC CATGDRGSYEQYF
NA NA TRBJ2-3 TRBV15 TGTGCCACCAGCAGCGTGGGTCTAACGGCGGATACGCAGTATTTT CATSSVGLTADTQYF
NA TRBD1 TRBJ2-7 TRBV11-2 TGTGCCAGCAGCTTAGAGGGGGACAGGGAGGGCTACGAGCAGTACTTC CASSLEGDREGYEQYF
NA NA TRBJ1-1 TRBV18 TGTGCCAGCTCACCACTTTGGGGGGAGAACACTGAAGCTTTCTTT CASSPLWGENTEAFF
NA TRBD1 TRBJ2-7 TRBV4-2 TGTGCCAGCAGCCAAGAAAGCGACAGGGGCCCCTACGAGCAGTACTTC CASSQESDRGPYEQYF